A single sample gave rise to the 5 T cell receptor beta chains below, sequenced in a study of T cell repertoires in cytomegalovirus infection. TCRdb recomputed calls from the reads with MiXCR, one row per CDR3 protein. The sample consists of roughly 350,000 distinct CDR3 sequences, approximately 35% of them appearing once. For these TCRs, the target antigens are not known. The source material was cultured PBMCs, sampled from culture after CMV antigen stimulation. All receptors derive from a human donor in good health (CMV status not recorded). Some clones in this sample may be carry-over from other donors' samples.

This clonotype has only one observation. This chain's CDR3 is CSVDLSDSRSYNEQFF. Written as DNA, the CDR3 is TGCAGCGTCGACCTCTCGGACAGTAGGTCCTACAATGAGCAGTTCTTC. This chain uses TRBV29-1 with TRBJ2-1; tentatively, D is TRBD1 (6 bases). The germline CDR1 and CDR2 sequences are SQVTM and ANQGSEA. Trimming shortened V by 6 bases and J by 1 base, and 19 bases separated the two germline ends. This CDR3 has 16 residues.

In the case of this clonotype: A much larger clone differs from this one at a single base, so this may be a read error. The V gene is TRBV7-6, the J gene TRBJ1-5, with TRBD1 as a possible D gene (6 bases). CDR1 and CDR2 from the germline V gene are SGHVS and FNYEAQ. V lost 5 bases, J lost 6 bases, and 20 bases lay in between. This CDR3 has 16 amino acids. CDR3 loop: CASSPRGRGGIQPQHF. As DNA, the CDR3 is TGTGCCAGCAGCCCCCGGGGCAGGGGAGGCATTCAGCCCCAGCATTTT.

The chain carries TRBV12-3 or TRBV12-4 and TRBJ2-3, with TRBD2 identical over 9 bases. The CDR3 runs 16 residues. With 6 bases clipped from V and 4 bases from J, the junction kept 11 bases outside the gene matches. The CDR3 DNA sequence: TGTGCCAGCAGGCATAGCGGGAGTGGAAGGGCAGATACGCAGTATTTT. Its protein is CASRHSGSGRADTQYF.

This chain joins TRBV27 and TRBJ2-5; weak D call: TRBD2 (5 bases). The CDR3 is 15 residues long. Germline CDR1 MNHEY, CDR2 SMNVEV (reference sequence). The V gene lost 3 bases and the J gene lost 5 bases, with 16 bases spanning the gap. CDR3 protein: CASSLLAGSGETQYF. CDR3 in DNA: TGTGCCAGCAGTTTGCTAGCTGGGTCTGGGGAGACCCAGTACTTC.

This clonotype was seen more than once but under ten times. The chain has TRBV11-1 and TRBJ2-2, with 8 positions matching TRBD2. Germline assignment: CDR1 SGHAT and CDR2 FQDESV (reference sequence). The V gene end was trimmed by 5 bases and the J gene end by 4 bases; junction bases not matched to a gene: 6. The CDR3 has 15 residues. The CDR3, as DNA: TGTGCCAGCAGCCAACCACGGGAGGGCACCGGGGAGCTGTTTTTT. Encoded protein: CASSQPREGTGELFF.